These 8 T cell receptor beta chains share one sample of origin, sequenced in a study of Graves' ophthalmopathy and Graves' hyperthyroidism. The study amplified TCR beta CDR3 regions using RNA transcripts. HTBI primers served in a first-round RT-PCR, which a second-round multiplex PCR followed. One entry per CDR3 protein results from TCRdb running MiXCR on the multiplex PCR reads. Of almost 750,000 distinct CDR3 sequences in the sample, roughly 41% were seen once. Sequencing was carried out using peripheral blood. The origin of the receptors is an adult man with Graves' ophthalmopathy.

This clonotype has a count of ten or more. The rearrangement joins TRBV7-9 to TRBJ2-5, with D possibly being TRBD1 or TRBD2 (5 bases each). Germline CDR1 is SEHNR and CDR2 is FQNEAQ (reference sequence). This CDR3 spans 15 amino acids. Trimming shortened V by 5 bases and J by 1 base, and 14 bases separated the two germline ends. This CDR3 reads CASSPRGAGQETQYF. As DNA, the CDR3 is TGTGCCAGCAGCCCGAGAGGGGCAGGCCAAGAGACCCAGTACTTC.

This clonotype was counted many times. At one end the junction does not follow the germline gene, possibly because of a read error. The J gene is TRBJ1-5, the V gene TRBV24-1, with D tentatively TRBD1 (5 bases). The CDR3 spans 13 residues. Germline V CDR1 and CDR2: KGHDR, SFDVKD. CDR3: CASSRGTNQPQHF. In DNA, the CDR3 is TGTGCCAGCAGTAGAGGGACGAATCAGCCCCAGCATTTT.

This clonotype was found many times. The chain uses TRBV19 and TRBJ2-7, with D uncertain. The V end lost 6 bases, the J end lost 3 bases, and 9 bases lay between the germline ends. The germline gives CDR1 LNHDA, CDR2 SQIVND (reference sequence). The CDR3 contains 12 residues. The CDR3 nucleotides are TGTGCCAGTAGCGCCGGTAACTACGAGCAGTACTTC. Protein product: CASSAGNYEQYF.

The CDR3 nucleotides read TGTGCCAGCAGTGACCAAATGAAATGGACAGGGGGCGATGGCTACACCTTC. As protein: CASSDQMKWTGGDGYTF. The chain recombines TRBV7-9 with TRBJ1-2; 11 bases align to TRBD1. The germline gives CDR1 SEHNR, CDR2 FQNEAQ (reference sequence). The junction had 15 bases not matched to a gene; V was cut back by 6 bases and J by 6 bases. The CDR3 has 17 amino acids.

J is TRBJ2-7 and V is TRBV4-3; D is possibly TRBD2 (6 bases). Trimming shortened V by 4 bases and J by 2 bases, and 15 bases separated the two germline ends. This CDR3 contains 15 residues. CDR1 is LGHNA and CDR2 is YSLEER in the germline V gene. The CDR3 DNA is TGCGCCAGCAGCCGCCTGACCGGGGGAGCCTACGAGCAGTACTTC. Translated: CASSRLTGGAYEQYF.

In DNA, the CDR3 is TGCAGTGCTACTCGACCTGGGATGAGCAATCAGCCCCAGCATTTT. Protein sequence: CSATRPGMSNQPQHF. The gene calls are TRBV20-1 and TRBJ1-5; D gene uncertain. Trimming left V 4 bases short and J 1 base short, with 14 bases between. The CDR3 sequence is 15 residues long. Germline values: CDR1 DFQATT, CDR2 SNEGSKA (reference sequence).

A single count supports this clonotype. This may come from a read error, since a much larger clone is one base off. CDR3 coding DNA: TGTGCCAGTAGTTTTAAGGACAGGGCGTGTCAGCCCCAGCATTTT. Protein product: CASSFKDRACQPQHF. The gene calls are TRBV19 and TRBJ1-5; TRBD1 matches at 8 bases. CDR3 size: 15 residues. CDR1 is LNHDA and CDR2 is SQIVND in the germline V gene (reference sequence). Losses at the gene ends were 5 bases for V and 6 bases for J; bases not matched to a gene: 9.

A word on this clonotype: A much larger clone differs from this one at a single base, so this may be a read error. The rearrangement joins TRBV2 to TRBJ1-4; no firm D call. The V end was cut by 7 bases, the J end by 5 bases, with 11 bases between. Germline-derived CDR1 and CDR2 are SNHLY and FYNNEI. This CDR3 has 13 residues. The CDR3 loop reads CASKIQWNEKLFF. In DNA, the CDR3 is TGTGCCAGCAAAATACAGTGGAATGAAAAACTGTTTTTT. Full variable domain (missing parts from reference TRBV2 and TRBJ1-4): EPEVTQTPSHQVTQMGQEVILRCVPISNHLYFYWYRQILGQKVEFLVSFYNNEISEKSEIFDDQFSVERPDGSNFTLKIRSTKLEDSAMYFCASKIQWNEKLFFGSGTQLSVL.